A single sample is the source of the 5 T cell receptor beta chains below, sequenced in a study of cytomegalovirus exposure and HLA in healthy donors. 60 Vbeta and 13 Jbeta primers were used in PCR. Here immunoSEQ multiplex PCR was the method, and the copy in TCRdb shows in-frame clones only, minus some. Its listing shows approximately 120,000 clones. Sequenced: PBMCs. The origin of the receptors is a man aged 18-30 years in good health and CMV-seronegative.

This chain connects TRBV30 to TRBJ2-3; D gene unclear. Germline CDR1 is GTSNPN and CDR2 is SVGIG (reference sequence). The CDR3 spans 11 residues. V dropped 2 bases and J dropped 7 bases, with 7 bases sitting between them. CDR3 in amino acids: CAWSSTHTQYF. CDR3 DNA: TGTGCCTGGAGTTCCACTCATACGCAGTATTTT. The variable domain in full, with the rest retrieved from reference TRBV30 and TRBJ2-3, is SQTIHQWPATLVQPVGSPLSLECTVEGTSNPNLYWYRQAAGRGLQLLFYSVGIGQISSEVPQNLSASRPQDRQFILSSKKLLLSDSGFYLCAWSSTHTQYFGPGTRLTVL.

The chain has TRBV30 and TRBJ2-3; 10 bases map to TRBD1. Germline-derived CDR1 and CDR2 are GTSNPN and SVGIG (reference sequence). CDR3 size: 15 residues. Germline trimming cut 0 bases from V and 4 bases from J; bases unmatched to any gene: 4. The DNA for the CDR3 is TGTGCCTGGAGTGTTAGGGACAGGGGTGCAGATACGCAGTATTTT. It is translated as CAWSVRDRGADTQYF.

CDR3 DNA: TGTGCCAGCAGCTCGTTTGTGCAGTACTTC. It specifies CASSSFVQYF. V gene TRBV7-8 combines with J gene TRBJ2-7; D call uncertain. With 4 bases removed from V and 9 bases from J, the gap between germline ends came to 7 bases. Germline values: CDR1 SGHVS, CDR2 FQNEAQ. This CDR3 has 10 residues.

The chain uses TRBV30 and TRBJ2-3; 13 bases fit TRBD2. CDR1 and CDR2 from the germline V gene are GTSNPN and SVGIG (reference sequence). The ends lost 0 bases at V and 5 bases at J; junction bases unmatched: 5. The CDR3 extends over 16 amino acids. CDR3 amino acids: CAWSVLAGGPKDTQYF. In DNA, the CDR3 is TGTGCCTGGAGTGTACTAGCGGGGGGGCCTAAAGATACGCAGTATTTT.

The chain uses TRBV4-1 and TRBJ2-1, with D perhaps TRBD1 (6 bases). V lost 0 bases and J 3 bases, leaving 12 bases between the germline ends. CDR1 and CDR2 from the germline V gene are MGHRA and YSYEKL. The CDR3 runs 16 residues. CDR3 sequence reads: CASSQDDRQGYNEQFF. DNA of the CDR3: TGCGCCAGCAGCCAAGATGACAGGCAAGGCTACAATGAGCAGTTCTTC.